Following are 28 T cell receptor beta chains from one sample sequenced in a study of blood T cell repertoires in COVID-19. Assay used: immunoSEQ multiplex PCR; TCRdb lists only in-frame clones, some missing. The sample lists approximately 150,000 clones, 85% to 90% occurring once. Sequencing was performed on peripheral blood. Source of these receptors: a man over 45 who had recovered from COVID-19.

The V call is TRBV13, the J call TRBJ2-3, with D possibly TRBD1 on 5 matching bases. Germline assignment: CDR1 PRHDT and CDR2 FYEKMQ (reference sequence). There are 17 residues in the CDR3. Trimming removed 5 bases at V and 0 bases at J, with 18 bases between. The CDR3 loop is CASSKNFRQTSTDTQYF. CDR3 sequence (DNA): TGTGCCAGCAGCAAAAACTTCAGACAGACTAGCACAGATACGCAGTATTTT. The full variable domain, in which reference TRBV13 and TRBJ2-3 provide the parts outside the CDR3, is AAGVIQSPRHLIKEKRETATLKCYPIPRHDTVYWYQQGPGQDPQFLISFYEKMQSDKGSIPDRFSAQQFSDYHSELNMSSLELGDSALYFCASSKNFRQTSTDTQYFGPGTRLTVL.

In its sample, this clone was seen once. The rearrangement uses TRBV25-1 and TRBJ1-4; 7 bases are shared with TRBD1. CDR1 MGHDK and CDR2 SYGVNS come from the germline V gene. With V trimmed by 2 bases and J by 8 bases, 8 bases remained unmatched. There are 15 residues in the CDR3. The CDR3 DNA sequence: TGTGCCAGCAGTGAACCCAGGGGGATGGGGGAAAAACTGTTTTTT. Its translation: CASSEPRGMGEKLFF.

This chain uses TRBV11-3 with TRBJ2-7, with TRBD2 as a possible D gene (6 bases). V was pared by 6 bases and J by 3 bases, with 9 bases between. This CDR3 has 12 amino acids. CDR1 is SGHNT, CDR2 YENEEA, per germline. CDR3 coding DNA: TGTGCCAGCAGGGGGGGAATCTACGAGCAGTACTTC. This encodes CASRGGIYEQYF.

The genes are TRBV7-2 and TRBJ2-7; 7 positions match TRBD1. This CDR3 is 15 amino acids long. V lost 4 bases and J lost 3; bases outside the gene matches: 9. Germline CDR1 and CDR2: SGHTA and FQGNSA. The CDR3 coding sequence is TGTGCCAGCAGCTATGCCGGGACAGAGAGCTACGAGCAGTACTTC. It is translated as CASSYAGTESYEQYF.

The rearrangement joins TRBV23-1 to TRBJ2-1; no definite D call. TRBV23-1 is an ORF; its function is uncertain. The CDR3 loop spans 15 amino acids. The ends were cut back, 0 bases at V and 2 bases at J, with 8 bases in the middle. The CDR3 nucleotides are TGCGCCAGCAGTCAATCGTTCCAGGCCTACAATGAGCAGTTCTTC. Its translation: CASSQSFQAYNEQFF.

The chain employs TRBV7-8 and TRBJ2-5, with 8 bases matching TRBD1. Trimming took 7 bases from V and 5 from J; bases not matched to a gene: 12. This CDR3 has 15 residues. Germline V gene sequence: CDR1 SGHVS, CDR2 FQNEAQ. The CDR3 DNA is TGTGCCAGCACTTTGTTCCAGGGGGCTAGGGAGACCCAGTACTTC. The encoded protein is CASTLFQGARETQYF.

The chain joins TRBV18 to TRBJ2-1; TRBD2 matches at 10 bases. Trimming at V came to 1 base and at J to 4 bases, leaving 4 bases not matched to a gene. The germline V gene has CDR1 KGHSH and CDR2 LQKENI. The CDR3 is 16 amino acids. This chain's CDR3 is CASSPRTSGDYNEQFF. DNA of the CDR3: TGTGCCAGCTCACCACGAACTAGCGGGGATTACAATGAGCAGTTCTTC.

This chain connects TRBV6-1 to TRBJ2-5; 8 bases map to TRBD2. The germline V gene encodes CDR1 MNHNS and CDR2 SASEGT. V lost 4 bases to trimming and J lost 5 bases; unmatched junction nucleotides: 12. The CDR3 spans 16 residues. The CDR3, as DNA: TGTGCCAGCAGTGCCACTCCGAGCGGGGGTTTGGAGACCCAGTACTTC. Translating it yields CASSATPSGGLETQYF.

This clone was counted a single time. This sequence joins TRBV10-1 and TRBJ2-3; possible D gene TRBD2, 5 bases. This CDR3 has 14 amino acids. Trimming stripped 6 bases from V and 2 bases from J, with 12 bases between. The germline CDR1 and CDR2 sequences are WNHNN and SYGVQD (reference sequence). This chain's CDR3 is CASRKDGNTDTQYF. In DNA, the CDR3 is TGCGCCAGCAGGAAAGACGGGAACACAGATACGCAGTATTTT.

This clone showed up just once. The gene calls are TRBV9 and TRBJ2-5, with D perhaps TRBD2 (5 bases). Trimming took off 3 bases at V and 5 bases at J, with 20 bases between the two ends. CDR3 length equals 16 residues. CDR1 SGDLS and CDR2 YYNGEE come from the germline V gene. DNA for the CDR3: TGTGCCAGCAGCGAAGGTCTAGCTGCCATCGGGGAGACCCAGTACTTC. This encodes CASSEGLAAIGETQYF. Complete variable domain (other parts from reference TRBV9 and TRBJ2-5): DSGVTQTPKHLITATGQRVTLRCSPRSGDLSVYWYQQSLDQGLQFLIQYYNGEERAKGNILERFSAQQFPDLHSELNLSSLELGDSALYFCASSEGLAAIGETQYFGPGTRLLVL.

V usage is TRBV11-3 and J usage is TRBJ2-4, with no clear D. This CDR3 comprises 15 residues. Deletions cut 2 bases from V and 6 bases from J, with 14 bases between. Germline CDR1 SGHNT, CDR2 YENEEA. CDR3 sequence: CASSLRQEELNIQYF. For the CDR3, the DNA is TGTGCCAGCAGCTTAAGGCAGGAAGAATTAAACATTCAGTACTTC.

The chain couples TRBV9 to TRBJ2-7, with D maybe TRBD1 (6 bases). Trimming took 3 bases from V and 3 from J, leaving 13 bases between them. The CDR3 is 14 residues long. Germline CDR1 SGDLS, CDR2 YYNGEE. CDR3 loop: CASSADTGFYEQYF. As DNA, the CDR3 is TGTGCCAGCAGCGCGGATACAGGGTTCTACGAGCAGTACTTC.

The rearrangement joins TRBV9 to TRBJ2-5, with unresolved D. The CDR3 runs to 15 residues. The germline gives CDR1 SGDLS, CDR2 YYNGEE. V lost 3 bases and J 7 bases, leaving 19 bases between the germline ends. The CDR3 reads CASSGEVAGRVTQYF. CDR3 sequence (DNA): TGTGCCAGCAGCGGTGAGGTAGCCGGTCGGGTGACCCAGTACTTC.

This clone came up once. Different DNA sequences within this sample yield the same CDR3. The chain has TRBV5-1 and TRBJ1-6; D remains unclear. The CDR3 totals 13 residues. Germline V lookup: CDR1 SGHRS, CDR2 YFSETQ. V was shortened by 0 bases and J by 6 bases, with 4 bases between the two germline ends. The CDR3 nucleotides read TGCGCCAGCAGCTTGGCCGGTAATTCACCCCTCCACTTT. This gives the protein CASSLAGNSPLHF.

V and J are TRBV4-3 and TRBJ2-2, with D hard to call. In germline, CDR1 is LGHNA, CDR2 YSLEER. The CDR3 totals 15 residues. Trimming stripped 1 base from V and 0 bases from J, with 6 bases between. CDR3 amino acids: CASSQGLSNTGELFF. The CDR3 nucleotides are TGCGCCAGCAGCCAAGGTCTCTCGAACACCGGGGAGCTGTTTTTT.

This clone was counted between two and nine times. V gene TRBV4-3 combines with J gene TRBJ1-6; D unclear. Germline values: CDR1 LGHNA, CDR2 YSLEER. The length of the CDR3 is 15 residues. Deletions cut 1 base from V and 6 bases from J, with 10 bases between. Here the CDR3 reads CASSQVEQTNSPLHF. The DNA for the CDR3 is TGCGCCAGCAGCCAAGTCGAACAGACTAATTCACCCCTCCACTTT.

This chain joins TRBV13 and TRBJ2-5, with unresolved D. Germline values: CDR1 PRHDT, CDR2 FYEKMQ (reference sequence). V was clipped by 5 bases and J by 1 base, with 5 bases between them. The CDR3 spans 12 residues. CDR3 DNA sequence: TGTGCCAGCAGCCTATTCCAAGAGACCCAGTACTTC. Its translation is CASSLFQETQYF.

The J gene is TRBJ1-4, the V gene TRBV2; TRBD1 might be the D (6 bases). CDR3 length equals 14 residues. Trimming pared 6 bases from V and 1 base from J, leaving 9 bases between. CDR1 and CDR2 from the germline V gene are SNHLY and FYNNEI. The DNA for the CDR3 is TGTGCCAGCAGACAGGGAGAAACTAATGAAAAACTGTTTTTT. Protein: CASRQGETNEKLFF.

CDR3 sequence: CASSPGQGVNQPQHF. DNA of the CDR3: TGTGCCAGCAGTCCGGGACAGGGGGTCAATCAGCCCCAGCATTTT. The rearrangement joins TRBV2 to TRBJ1-5; 11 positions match TRBD1. The CDR3 has 15 residues. Trimming took 5 bases from V and 3 from J; bases not matched to a gene: 3. CDR1 SNHLY and CDR2 FYNNEI come from the germline V gene. Combining the CDR3 with reference TRBV2 and TRBJ1-5 gives the whole variable domain EPEVTQTPSHQVTQMGQEVILRCVPISNHLYFYWYRQILGQKVEFLVSFYNNEISEKSEIFDDQFSVERPDGSNFTLKIRSTKLEDSAMYFCASSPGQGVNQPQHFGDGTRLSIL.

CDR3 DNA sequence: TGTGCCAGCAGAAGGGACTCTGACTATGGCTACACCTTC. This translates into CASRRDSDYGYTF. The chain has TRBV27 and TRBJ1-2, with a tentative D call TRBD1 (5 bases). Trimming shortened V by 6 bases and J by 3 bases, and 11 bases separated the two germline ends. Germline V gives CDR1 MNHEY, CDR2 SMNVEV (reference sequence). The CDR3 runs 13 residues.

The V call is TRBV7-2, the J call TRBJ2-7; 9 bases are shared with TRBD2. V dropped 2 bases and J dropped 5; count of bases not matched to a gene: 13. Germline assignment: CDR1 SGHTA and CDR2 FQGNSA. There are 17 residues in the CDR3. The CDR3 DNA reads TGTGCCAGCAGCTTATCCGGGGCTAGCGGGGTTTCCCACGAGCAGTACTTC. Protein: CASSLSGASGVSHEQYF.

This chain uses TRBV19 with TRBJ1-2, with a possible D match to TRBD1 (6 bases). Germline V gene sequence: CDR1 LNHDA, CDR2 SQIVND (reference sequence). The CDR3 runs 13 residues. The V gene lost 5 bases and the J gene lost 2 bases, with 9 bases spanning the gap. This CDR3 reads CASSRTVNYGYTF. CDR3 nucleotides: TGTGCCAGTAGTCGGACAGTAAACTATGGCTACACCTTC.

This clone has just one count. The V call is TRBV7-2, the J call TRBJ1-2; D gene uncertain. Trimming pared 5 bases from V and 7 bases from J, leaving 17 bases between. The CDR3 has 14 amino acids. Germline V gives CDR1 SGHTA, CDR2 FQGNSA. The CDR3 sequence is CASSIAVEAGGYTF. In DNA form, the CDR3 reads TGTGCCAGCAGCATCGCGGTAGAAGCGGGTGGCTACACCTTC.

This chain uses TRBV5-5 with TRBJ2-2; possible D gene TRBD1, 5 bases. V was clipped by 0 bases and J by 6 bases, with 12 bases between them. Looked up from germline, CDR1 is SGHKS and CDR2 is YYEKEE (reference sequence). The CDR3 loop spans 15 amino acids. The CDR3 sequence is CASSLAQGYPGELFF. CDR3 DNA sequence: TGTGCCAGCAGCTTGGCGCAGGGTTATCCCGGGGAGCTGTTTTTT.

In this sample, this clone turned up a few times. The chain links TRBV5-1 to TRBJ2-2, with TRBD1 matching 8 bases. The CDR3 is made up of 15 amino acids. V was pared by 2 bases and J by 1 base, with 1 base of the junction left unmatched. Looked up from germline, CDR1 is SGHRS and CDR2 is YFSETQ. CDR3 sequence: CASSFGQGNTGELFF. The CDR3 DNA is TGCGCCAGCAGCTTCGGACAGGGGAACACCGGGGAGCTGTTTTTT.

The chain joins TRBV5-5 to TRBJ2-5, with 7 bases matching TRBD1. CDR1 is SGHKS, CDR2 YYEKEE, per germline (reference sequence). Trimming removed 0 bases from V and 5 bases from J; junction bases left unmatched: 7. The CDR3 is 15 amino acids. The DNA of the CDR3 is TGTGCCAGCAGCTTGGTCCGGACAGGTGTGGAGACCCAGTACTTC. The encoded protein is CASSLVRTGVETQYF. Based on the CDR3 plus reference TRBV5-5 and TRBJ2-5, the full variable domain is DAGVTQSPTHLIKTRGQQVTLRCSPISGHKSVSWYQQVLGQGPQFIFQYYEKEERGRGNFPDRFSARQFPNYSSELNVNALLLGDSALYLCASSLVRTGVETQYFGPGTRLLVL.

The chain combines TRBV4-1 with TRBJ1-2; D ambiguous. V lost 0 bases and J lost 9, with 17 bases in between. Looked up from germline, CDR1 is MGHRA and CDR2 is YSYEKL. The CDR3 runs 15 residues. The CDR3 here is CASSQDRQALFSYTF. CDR3 sequence (DNA): TGCGCCAGCAGCCAAGATAGGCAGGCTCTCTTCAGCTACACCTTC.

The chain couples TRBV30 to TRBJ2-7; D is uncertain. The CDR3 extends over 11 amino acids. Germline V gives CDR1 GTSNPN, CDR2 SVGIG (reference sequence). The V end was cut by 2 bases, the J end by 1 base, with 3 bases between. The CDR3 spells CAWSRSYEQYF. CDR3 nucleotides: TGTGCCTGGAGTCGGTCCTACGAGCAGTACTTC.